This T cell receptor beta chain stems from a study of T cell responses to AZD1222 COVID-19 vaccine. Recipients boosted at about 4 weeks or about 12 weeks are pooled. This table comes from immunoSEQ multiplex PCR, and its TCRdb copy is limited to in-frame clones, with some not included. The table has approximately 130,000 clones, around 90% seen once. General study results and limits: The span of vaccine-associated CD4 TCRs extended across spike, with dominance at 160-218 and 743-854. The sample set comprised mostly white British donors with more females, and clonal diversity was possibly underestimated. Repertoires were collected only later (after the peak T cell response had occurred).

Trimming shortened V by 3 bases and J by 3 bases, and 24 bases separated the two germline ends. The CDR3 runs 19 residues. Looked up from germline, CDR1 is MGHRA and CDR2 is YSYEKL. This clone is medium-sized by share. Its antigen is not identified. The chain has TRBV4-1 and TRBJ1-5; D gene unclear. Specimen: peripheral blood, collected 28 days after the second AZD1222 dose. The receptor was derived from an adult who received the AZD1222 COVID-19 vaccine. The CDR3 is CASSHITGLLSQHNQPQHF. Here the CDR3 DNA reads TGCGCCAGCAGCCATATAACGGGATTGTTGTCGCAGCACAATCAGCCCCAGCATTTT.